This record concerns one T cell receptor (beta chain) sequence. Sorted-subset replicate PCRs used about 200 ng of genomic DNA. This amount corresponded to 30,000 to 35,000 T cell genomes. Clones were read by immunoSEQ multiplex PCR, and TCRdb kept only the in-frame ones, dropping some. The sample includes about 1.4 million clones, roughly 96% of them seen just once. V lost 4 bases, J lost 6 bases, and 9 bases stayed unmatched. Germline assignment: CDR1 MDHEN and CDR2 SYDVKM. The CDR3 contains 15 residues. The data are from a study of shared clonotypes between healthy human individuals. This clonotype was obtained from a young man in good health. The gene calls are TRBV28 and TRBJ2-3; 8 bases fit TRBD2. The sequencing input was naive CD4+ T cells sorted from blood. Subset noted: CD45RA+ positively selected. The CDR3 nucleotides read TGTGCCAGCAGTTCCGCGGGGGGAGCGGTGGATACGCAGTATTTT. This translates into CASSSAGGAVDTQYF.